Each of the 8 T cell receptor beta chains below was sequenced from the same sample in a study of technical replicates of blood from several donors. Using immunoSEQ multiplex PCR, the repertoire was profiled, and TCRdb retains in-frame clones only, with some absent. The sample holds about 49,000 clones, about 93% seen once. Sequencing input: PBMCs. The receptors originated from a human donor in good health. Some clones in this sample may be carry-over from other donors' samples.

CDR3 residues: CASSPDRGQTLNTEAFF. The CDR3 region has the DNA TGTGCCAGCAGCCCGGACAGGGGCCAGACCTTGAACACTGAAGCTTTCTTT. The rearrangement uses TRBV7-9 and TRBJ1-1, with TRBD1 matching over 9 bases. The V gene end was trimmed by 5 bases and the J gene end by 0 bases; junction bases not matched to a gene: 10. CDR3 size: 17 residues. The germline V gene encodes CDR1 SEHNR and CDR2 FQNEAQ (reference sequence).

This chain links TRBV7-9 with TRBJ2-6; a weak D match, TRBD1 (6 bases). V was clipped by 5 bases and J by 2 bases, with 13 bases between them. The CDR3 consists of 16 residues. In germline, CDR1 is SEHNR, CDR2 FQNEAQ (reference sequence). The DNA for the CDR3 is TGTGCCAGCAGCCTCAGCTACAGGGCTGGGGCCAACGTCCTGACTTTC. Amino acid sequence: CASSLSYRAGANVLTF.

The chain carries TRBV6-5 and TRBJ2-7, with D perhaps matching TRBD1 (6 bases). CDR3 length equals 12 residues. V was clipped by 6 bases and J by 4 bases, with 10 bases between them. Germline CDR1 and CDR2: MNHEY and SVGAGI. The CDR3 region has the DNA TGTGCCAGCAGGGGGGCAGTGTACGAGCAGTACTTC. Its translation is CASRGAVYEQYF.

The chain is built from TRBV19 and TRBJ1-3, with D perhaps TRBD1 (5 bases). The CDR3 length is 15 residues. CDR1 is LNHDA and CDR2 is SQIVND in the germline V gene (reference sequence). Trimming took off 11 bases at V and 4 bases at J, with 21 bases between the two ends. CDR3 DNA: TGTGCCTCTCGGGGGGAGGGGACGCCCGGAAACACCATATATTTT. Its translation: CASRGEGTPGNTIYF.

The chain links TRBV11-2 to TRBJ1-3; 7 positions agree with TRBD1. This CDR3 region has 14 residues. Germline V CDR1 and CDR2: SGHAT, FQNNGV. The ends lost 5 bases at V and 3 bases at J; junction bases unmatched: 4. DNA of the CDR3: TGTGCCAGCAGCACAGGGGTCGGTGGAAACACCATATATTTT. Residues: CASSTGVGGNTIYF. Filled out from reference TRBV11-2 and TRBJ1-3, the complete variable domain reads EAGVAQSPRYKIIEKRQSVAFWCNPISGHATLYWYQQILGQGPKLLIQFQNNGVVDDSQLPKDRFSAERLKGVDSTLKIQPAKLEDSAVYLCASSTGVGGNTIYFGEGSWLTVV.

The chain carries TRBV7-2 and TRBJ2-5; D is ambiguous. Trimming removed 3 bases from V and 1 base from J, with 9 bases in between. The germline V gene has CDR1 SGHTA and CDR2 FQGNSA. The CDR3 extends over 14 amino acids. The CDR3 is CASSFPGVQETQYF. The DNA for the CDR3 is TGTGCCAGCAGCTTTCCAGGCGTCCAAGAGACCCAGTACTTC.

This rearrangement joins TRBV18 to TRBJ1-1, with D unclear. With 0 bases removed from V and 7 bases from J, the gap between germline ends came to 9 bases. The CDR3 runs to 13 residues. Germline-derived CDR1 and CDR2 are KGHSH and LQKENI. DNA for the CDR3: TGTGCCAGCTCACCACCGGCGGCAGATGAAGCTTTCTTT. Translating it yields CASSPPAADEAFF. The full variable domain, its missing parts supplied by reference TRBV18 and TRBJ1-1, is NAGVMQNPRHLVRRRGQEARLRCSPMKGHSHVYWYRQLPEEGLKFMVYLQKENIIDESGMPKERFSAEFPKEGPSILRIQQVVRGDSAAYFCASSPPAADEAFFGQGTRLTVV.

CDR3 sequence: CASSPGAKDTQYF. The CDR3 DNA reads TGTGCCAGCAGCCCAGGGGCTAAAGATACGCAGTATTTT. The chain carries TRBV11-3 and TRBJ2-3; a possible D gene is TRBD1 (6 bases). The V end lost 5 bases, the J end lost 5 bases, and 11 bases lay between the germline ends. There are 13 residues in the CDR3. Germline values: CDR1 SGHNT, CDR2 YENEEA.